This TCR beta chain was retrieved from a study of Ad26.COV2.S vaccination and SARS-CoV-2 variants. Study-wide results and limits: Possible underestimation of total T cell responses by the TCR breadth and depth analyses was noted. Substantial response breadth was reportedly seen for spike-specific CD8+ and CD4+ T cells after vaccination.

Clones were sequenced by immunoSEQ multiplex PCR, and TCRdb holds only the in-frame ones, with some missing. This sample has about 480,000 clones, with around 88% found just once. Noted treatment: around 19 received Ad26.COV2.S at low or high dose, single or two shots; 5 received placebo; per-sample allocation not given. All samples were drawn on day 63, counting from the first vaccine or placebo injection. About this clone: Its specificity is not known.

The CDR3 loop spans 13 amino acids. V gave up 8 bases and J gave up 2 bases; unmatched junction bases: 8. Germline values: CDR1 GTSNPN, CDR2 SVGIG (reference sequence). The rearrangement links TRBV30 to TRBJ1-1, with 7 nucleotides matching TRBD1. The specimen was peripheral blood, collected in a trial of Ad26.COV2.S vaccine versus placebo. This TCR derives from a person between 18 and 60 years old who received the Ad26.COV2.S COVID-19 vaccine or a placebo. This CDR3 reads CARGGTVNTEAFF. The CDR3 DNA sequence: TGTGCCCGGGGGGGGACAGTTAACACTGAAGCTTTCTTT.